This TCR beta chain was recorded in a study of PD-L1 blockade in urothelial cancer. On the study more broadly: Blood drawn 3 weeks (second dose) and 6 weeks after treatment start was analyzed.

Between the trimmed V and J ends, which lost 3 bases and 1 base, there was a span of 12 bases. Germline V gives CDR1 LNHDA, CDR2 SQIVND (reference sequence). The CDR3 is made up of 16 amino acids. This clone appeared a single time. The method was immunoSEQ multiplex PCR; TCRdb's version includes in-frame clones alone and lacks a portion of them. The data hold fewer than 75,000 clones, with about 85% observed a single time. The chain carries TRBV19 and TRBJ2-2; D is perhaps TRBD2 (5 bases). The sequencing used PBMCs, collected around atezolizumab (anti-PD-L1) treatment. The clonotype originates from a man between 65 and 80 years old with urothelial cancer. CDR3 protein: CASSIPSGKNTGELFF. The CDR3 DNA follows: TGTGCCAGTAGTATCCCAAGCGGAAAGAACACCGGGGAGCTGTTTTTT.